These 13 T cell receptor beta chains were sequenced from one sample in a study of PD-L1 blockade in urothelial cancer. The method was immunoSEQ multiplex PCR; TCRdb's version includes in-frame clones alone and lacks a portion of them. The sample has approximately 110,000 clones, roughly 84% seen once. Sequencing was performed on PBMCs, taken around atezolizumab (anti-PD-L1) treatment. These receptors originate from a man in his fifties or sixties with urothelial cancer.

V and J are TRBV21-1 and TRBJ2-7; TRBD2, the table's D call, was not compared with the DNA. TRBV21-1 is reported as a pseudogene. There are 16 residues in the CDR3. CDR3 region: CASSNGTSGRAYEQYF. In DNA form, the CDR3 reads TGTGCCAGCAGCAACGGGACTAGCGGGAGAGCCTACGAGCAGTACTTC.

V and J are TRBV15 and TRBJ2-3; TRBD2 agrees at 7 bases. The CDR3 runs to 14 residues. Germline loops: CDR1 LNHNV, CDR2 YYDKDF (reference sequence). J gave up 3 bases and V 5 bases, and 5 bases lay outside the gene matches. In nucleotides, the CDR3 is TGTGCCACCAGCCGGGACTATAAGACAGATACGCAGTATTTT. Amino acids: CATSRDYKTDTQYF.

A few counts support this clone. The gene calls are TRBV28 and TRBJ1-2; D is uncertain. This CDR3 contains 11 residues. V lost 3 bases and J lost 8, with 7 bases in between. Germline V gene lookup returns CDR1 MDHEN and CDR2 SYDVKM. The chain's CDR3 is CASSFSDGYTF. CDR3 nucleotide sequence: TGTGCCAGCAGTTTCAGCGACGGCTACACCTTC.

The chain couples TRBV27 to TRBJ2-3; TRBD2 matches 7 bases. CDR3 length equals 15 residues. The V segment lost 6 bases and the J segment 4 bases; nucleotides outside the gene matches: 10. Germline loops: CDR1 MNHEY, CDR2 SMNVEV (reference sequence). The CDR3 DNA reads as TGTGCCAGCAGCCCAACTAGCGTGCTATCAGATACGCAGTATTTT. This gives the protein CASSPTSVLSDTQYF.

The rearrangement links TRBV7-9 to TRBJ2-2, with TRBD2 matching over 8 bases. The CDR3 extends over 16 amino acids. V trimming: 7 bases; J trimming: 0 bases; junction bases outside the gene matches: 7. Germline V gene lookup returns CDR1 SEHNR and CDR2 FQNEAQ (reference sequence). The CDR3 nucleotides are TGTGCCAGCATTCCGGGGGGGTCGGCGAACACCGGGGAGCTGTTTTTT. Translation gives CASIPGGSANTGELFF. The full variable domain, in which reference TRBV7-9 and TRBJ2-2 provide the parts outside the CDR3, is DTGVSQNPRHKITKRGQNVTFRCDPISEHNRLYWYRQTLGQGPEFLTYFQNEAQLEKSRLLSDRFSAERPKGSFSTLEIQRTEQGDSAMYLCASIPGGSANTGELFFGEGSRLTVL.

This chain uses TRBV7-9 with TRBJ2-3, with D unclear. V lost 1 base and J lost 0, with 5 bases in between. The CDR3 is 14 amino acids. Per the germline V gene, CDR1 is SEHNR and CDR2 is FQNEAQ (reference sequence). The CDR3 DNA reads as TGTGCCAGCAGCTTAGTCTCTAGCACAGATACGCAGTATTTT. Encoded protein: CASSLVSSTDTQYF.

The chain joins TRBV25-1 to TRBJ2-5; maybe TRBD1 (5 bases). V lost 5 bases and J lost 1, with 17 bases in between. Germline V CDR1 and CDR2: MGHDK, SYGVNS. The CDR3 has 16 amino acids. The CDR3 protein is CASSRIGLRGQETQYF. The CDR3 DNA reads TGTGCCAGCAGTCGTATAGGCCTAAGGGGCCAAGAGACCCAGTACTTC.

V gene TRBV19 combines with J gene TRBJ2-1; TRBD1 aligns across 7 bases. V was pared by 7 bases and J by 12 bases, with 12 bases of the junction left unmatched. There are 13 residues in the CDR3. In germline, CDR1 is LNHDA, CDR2 SQIVND (reference sequence). The CDR3 spells CASTETTGVGQFF. In nucleotides, the CDR3 is TGTGCCAGTACCGAAACTACAGGGGTTGGGCAGTTCTTC.

The genes are TRBV27 and TRBJ2-5, with 7 positions matching TRBD1. CDR1 is MNHEY, CDR2 SMNVEV, per germline (reference sequence). V gave up 6 bases and J gave up 5 bases; unmatched junction bases: 12. The CDR3 has 15 amino acids. CDR3 sequence reads: CASSEQGSKRETQYF. CDR3 DNA sequence: TGTGCCAGCAGCGAACAGGGGTCGAAAAGGGAGACCCAGTACTTC.

The rearrangement links TRBV6-1 to TRBJ2-7; 8 bases are shared with TRBD2. Trimming took 6 bases from V and 2 from J; bases not matched to a gene: 9. The germline gives CDR1 MNHNS, CDR2 SASEGT. The CDR3 length is 15 residues. CDR3 residues: CASSSSGSGPYEQYF. The CDR3 coding sequence is TGTGCCAGCAGCTCAAGCGGGAGTGGACCCTACGAGCAGTACTTC.

The V and J genes are TRBV28 and TRBJ2-3; 12 nucleotides align to TRBD2. Germline V gives CDR1 MDHEN, CDR2 SYDVKM. The CDR3 length is 17 residues. V was pared by 4 bases and J by 5 bases, with 10 bases of the junction left unmatched. This CDR3 reads CASSSIRLAGVGDTQYF. CDR3 bases: TGTGCCAGCAGTTCCATAAGACTAGCGGGAGTAGGAGATACGCAGTATTTT. Using reference TRBV28 and TRBJ2-3 for the parts outside the CDR3, the full variable domain is DVKVTQSSRYLVKRTGEKVFLECVQDMDHENMFWYRQDPGLGLRLIYFSYDVKMKEKGDIPEGYSVSREKKERFSLILESASTNQTSMYLCASSSIRLAGVGDTQYFGPGTRLTVL.

The genes are TRBV19 and TRBJ2-7, with TRBD1 identical over 11 bases. V was clipped by 9 bases and J by 4 bases; unmatched bases: 5. Germline assignment: CDR1 LNHDA and CDR2 SQIVND (reference sequence). This CDR3 contains 13 residues. DNA of the CDR3: TGTGCCAGCGCCGGGACAGGGGGATACGAGCAGTACTTC. This encodes CASAGTGGYEQYF.

V and J are TRBV28 and TRBJ2-7; 8 bases fit TRBD2. The trim removed 3 bases at V and 0 bases at J, leaving 19 bases unmatched. Germline CDR1 and CDR2: MDHEN and SYDVKM. This CDR3 spans 20 amino acids. The CDR3 loop reads CASSFPPELLRAGDSYEQYF. The CDR3 DNA reads TGTGCCAGCAGTTTCCCGCCGGAACTCTTGAGAGCGGGGGACTCCTACGAGCAGTACTTC.